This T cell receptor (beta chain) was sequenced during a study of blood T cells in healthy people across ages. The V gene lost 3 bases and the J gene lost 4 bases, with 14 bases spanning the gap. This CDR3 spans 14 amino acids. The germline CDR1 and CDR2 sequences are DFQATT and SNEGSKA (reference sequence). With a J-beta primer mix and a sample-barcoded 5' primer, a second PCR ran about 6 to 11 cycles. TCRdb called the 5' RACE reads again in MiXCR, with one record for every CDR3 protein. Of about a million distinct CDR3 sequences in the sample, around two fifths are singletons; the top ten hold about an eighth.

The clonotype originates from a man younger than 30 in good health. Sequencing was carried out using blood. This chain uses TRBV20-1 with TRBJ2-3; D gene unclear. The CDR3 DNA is TGCAGTGCTAGGGGTGGTCGTTTGGCAGATACGCAGTATTTT. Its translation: CSARGGRLADTQYF.